Listed below are T cell receptor beta chains from one sample, sequenced in a study of shared clonotypes between healthy human individuals. The data were produced by immunoSEQ multiplex PCR, yet TCRdb's version contains in-frame clones alone and is incomplete. The repertoire holds fewer than 3 million clones, with approximately 90% as singletons. Sequencing used naive CD4+ T cells from PBMCs. These receptors all come from a man aged 18-30 years in good health. Some clones in this sample may be carry-over from other donors' samples. The CDR3 runs from the conserved cysteine through the conserved F or W. Fields, in order: V gene, J gene, D gene, clone size, CDR3 DNA, CDR3 protein. A D gene is named only where the DNA matches it firmly. Rows give clone size only sometimes, using once, few, many, or a class for an expanded clone.

v_call: TRBV28; j_call: TRBJ2-3; d_call: -; clone_size: -; cdr3_nt: TGTGCCAGCAGGCCTGGGTACACAGATACGCAGTATTTT; cdr3_aa: CASRPGYTDTQYF
v_call: TRBV6-1; j_call: TRBJ2-3; d_call: TRBD2; clone_size: -; cdr3_nt: TGTGCCAGCAGGTGGATAGCGGGTGACACAGATACGCAGTATTTT; cdr3_aa: CASRWIAGDTDTQYF
v_call: TRBV6-5; j_call: TRBJ2-7; d_call: TRBD1; clone_size: -; cdr3_nt: TGTGCCAGCAAAGGACAGGGGCCCAGCGAGCAGTACTTC; cdr3_aa: CASKGQGPSEQYF
v_call: TRBV7-3; j_call: TRBJ2-7; d_call: TRBD1; clone_size: -; cdr3_nt: TGTGCCAGCAGCTTGACAGGGTTAGGAGAGCAGTACTTC; cdr3_aa: CASSLTGLGEQYF
v_call: TRBV5-1; j_call: TRBJ2-1; d_call: TRBD2; clone_size: -; cdr3_nt: TGCGCCAGCAGATCGGGAGGGCCGAATGAGCAGTTCTTC; cdr3_aa: CASRSGGPNEQFF
v_call: TRBV7-2; j_call: TRBJ2-1; d_call: -; clone_size: -; cdr3_nt: TGTGCCAGCAGCCCGCCACCCGGGAACAATGAGCAGTTCTTC; cdr3_aa: CASSPPPGNNEQFF
v_call: TRBV7-9; j_call: TRBJ2-7; d_call: -; clone_size: -; cdr3_nt: TGTGCCAGCAGCCCAAGACAGCTAGCTTACGAGCAGTACTTC; cdr3_aa: CASSPRQLAYEQYF
v_call: TRBV19; j_call: TRBJ2-7; d_call: TRBD2; clone_size: -; cdr3_nt: TGTGCCAGTAGTACAACTAGCGGTTCCTACGAGCAGTACTTC; cdr3_aa: CASSTTSGSYEQYF
v_call: TRBV28; j_call: TRBJ1-5; d_call: -; clone_size: once; cdr3_nt: TGTGCCAGCAGTTTGACACCTTATAGCAATCAGCCCCAGCATTTT; cdr3_aa: CASSLTPYSNQPQHF
v_call: TRBV15; j_call: TRBJ1-6; d_call: TRBD1; clone_size: -; cdr3_nt: TGTGCCACCAGCAGAGATAAAAGTACGGGACAGGGCCTCCACTTT; cdr3_aa: CATSRDKSTGQGLHF
v_call: TRBV11-1; j_call: TRBJ2-3; d_call: -; clone_size: -; cdr3_nt: TGTGCCAGCCAAGGGACCTATAGCACAGATACGCAGTATTTT; cdr3_aa: CASQGTYSTDTQYF
v_call: TRBV5-6; j_call: TRBJ2-3; d_call: -; clone_size: -; cdr3_nt: TGTGCCAGCAGCTTAGACAGGTGGCCAGATACGCAGTATTTT; cdr3_aa: CASSLDRWPDTQYF
v_call: TRBV28; j_call: TRBJ2-5; d_call: TRBD2; clone_size: -; cdr3_nt: TGTGCCAGCAGTGGGTTTGGGGGGGGGACCCAGTACTTC; cdr3_aa: CASSGFGGGTQYF
v_call: TRBV6-5; j_call: TRBJ2-7; d_call: TRBD1; clone_size: -; cdr3_nt: TGTGCCATCGGGTCCTGGACAGGCAAATCCTACGAGCAGTACTTC; cdr3_aa: CAIGSWTGKSYEQYF
v_call: TRBV5-6; j_call: TRBJ2-7; d_call: TRBD1; clone_size: -; cdr3_nt: TGTGCCAGCAGCACCCTCGGGGACAGGGGTACCTACGAGCAGTACTTC; cdr3_aa: CASSTLGDRGTYEQYF